This T cell receptor beta chain appears in the sequencing data of a study of tumor-infiltrating lymphocytes in primary liver carcinoma. Study-wide points: The top-250-clone fraction was significantly higher in tumors than in blood (p = 0.039). Tumor region pairs outstripped tumor-adjacent and tumor-blood pairs in overlap. There was no comparison of CD4+ and CD8+ repertoires, as samples were bulk unsorted.

Making TCR beta cDNA involved approximately 0.5 ug total RNA and a constant-region primer. What produced the TCR beta libraries was three nested multiplex PCR rounds using slightly modified ARM-PCR. Each of the first two PCR rounds ran nine to ten cycles with TRBV1-TRBV30 forward and C-beta reverse primers. In TCRdb, the multiplex PCR reads were re-called with MiXCR into one record per CDR3 protein. The sample shows 300,000 to 350,000 distinct CDR3 sequences, nearly 60% of them seen only once. Blood RNA originated from unsorted whole blood, with germline DNA additionally extracted. Prior to the surgical procedure, roughly 4 milliliters of peripheral blood were collected. This clonotype has a count of ten or more. Its antigen is unidentified. The CDR3 has 12 residues. Trimming took off 1 base at V and 14 bases at J, with 14 bases between the two ends. CDR1 and CDR2 (germline): SGHAT, FQNNGV.

This chain connects TRBV11-2 to TRBJ1-1, with D uncertain. The specimen sequenced was peripheral blood. The receptor was isolated from a woman aged 25 to 45 with primary liver carcinoma and hepatitis B virus infection. CDR3 DNA: TGTGCCAGCAGCTTAGGTGGAGTCAAGCTGTTCTTT. Translated: CASSLGGVKLFF.